The entry below gives a single TCR beta chain sequence along with its context. The data derive from a study of blood T cell repertoires in COVID-19. About the study: COVID-19 samples, acute and convalescent, were from the United States, Italy and Spain. PBMCs, B-cell-depleted T cells, or T cells were the source of the cDNA or gDNA that made up the material.

In the authors' methods: From reference gene primer amplification, estimates of nucleated cell counts were derived. The assay was immunoSEQ multiplex PCR, and TCRdb's table has in-frame clones only and misses some. The D gene and trimming were derived from the DNA, and the V and J assignments and clone size from that table. The sample lists 120,000 or so clones, approximately 81% occurring once. CDR1 and CDR2 (germline): SEHNR, FQNEAQ (reference sequence). Trimming left V 0 bases short and J 3 bases short, with 17 bases between. The CDR3 contains 18 residues. V is TRBV7-9 and J is TRBJ1-4; D possibly corresponds to TRBD1 (5 bases). Sequenced: peripheral blood. The source is a man in his sixties with acute or convalescent COVID-19. In DNA form, the CDR3 reads TGTGCCAGCAGCTTAGCGGGGGGAGGAAAGGTGGCTAATGAAAAACTGTTTTTT. This sequence encodes CASSLAGGGKVANEKLFF.